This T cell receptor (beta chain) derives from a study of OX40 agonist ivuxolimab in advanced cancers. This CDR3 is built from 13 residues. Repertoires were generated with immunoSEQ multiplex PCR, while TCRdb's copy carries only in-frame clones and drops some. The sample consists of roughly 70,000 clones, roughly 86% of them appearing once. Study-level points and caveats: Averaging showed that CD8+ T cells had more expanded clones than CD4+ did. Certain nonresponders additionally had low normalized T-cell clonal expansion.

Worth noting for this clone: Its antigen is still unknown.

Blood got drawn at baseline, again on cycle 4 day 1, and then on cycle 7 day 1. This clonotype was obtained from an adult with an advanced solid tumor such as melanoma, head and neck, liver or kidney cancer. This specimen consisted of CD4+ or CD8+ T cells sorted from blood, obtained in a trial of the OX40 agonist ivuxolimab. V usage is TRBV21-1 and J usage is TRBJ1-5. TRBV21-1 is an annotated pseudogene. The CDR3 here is CASSKGVREPQHF. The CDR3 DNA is TGTGCCAGCAGCAAAGGTGTTAGGGAGCCCCAGCATTTT.